This T cell receptor beta chain came from a study of CD8 T cells in ankylosing spondylitis. General study results and limits: Researchers report that disease-linked clones proved CD8+ and relatively rare in peripheral blood. A number of the motif variants had already been described in reactive arthritis synovial fluid and blood. Characteristic, it appeared, of ankylosing spondylitis blood was a TCR beta motif of fewer than 10 highly homologous variants.

Quantitative molecular-barcoded 5'-RACE generated the TCR beta libraries. A single record per CDR3 protein comes from TCRdb applying MiXCR to the 5' RACE reads. The sample consists of a few hundred thousand distinct CDR3 sequences, more than 20% of them appearing once. On this clonotype itself: Its antigen remains unidentified.

With V trimmed by 3 bases and J by 5 bases, 6 bases remained unmatched. The CDR3 sequence is 14 residues long. The chain has TRBV12-3 or TRBV12-4 and TRBJ2-5, with 7 bases identical to TRBD1. The sample comprised blood, either unsorted or a sorted T cell fraction (not recorded which). The sequence came from a male donor with ankylosing spondylitis. The CDR3 loop is CASSLFAGGETQYF. For the CDR3, the DNA is TGTGCCAGCAGTTTGTTTGCAGGGGGTGAGACCCAGTACTTC.